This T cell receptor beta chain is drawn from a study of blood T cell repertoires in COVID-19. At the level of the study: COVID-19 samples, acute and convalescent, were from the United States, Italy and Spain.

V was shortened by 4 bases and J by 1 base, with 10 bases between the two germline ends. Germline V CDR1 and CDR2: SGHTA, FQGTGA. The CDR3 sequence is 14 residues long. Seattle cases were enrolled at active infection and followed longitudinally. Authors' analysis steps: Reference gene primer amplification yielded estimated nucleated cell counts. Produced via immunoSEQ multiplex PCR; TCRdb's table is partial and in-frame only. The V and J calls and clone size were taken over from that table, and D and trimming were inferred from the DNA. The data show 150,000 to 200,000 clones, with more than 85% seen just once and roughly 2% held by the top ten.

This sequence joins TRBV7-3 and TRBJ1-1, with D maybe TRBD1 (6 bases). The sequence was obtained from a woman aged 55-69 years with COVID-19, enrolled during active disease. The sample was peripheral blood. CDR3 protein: CASSSGVTNTEAFF. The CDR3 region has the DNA TGTGCCAGCAGCTCAGGGGTGACGAACACTGAAGCTTTCTTT.